These T cell receptor beta chains were read from a single sample in a study of blood T cell repertoires in COVID-19. Data came from immunoSEQ multiplex PCR; TCRdb stores just in-frame clones and leaves some out. The sample shows more than 100,000 clones, less than 90% of them seen only once. The sample comprised peripheral blood. The origin of the receptors is a woman aged 30 to 39 who had recovered from COVID-19. Each CDR3 is given with its conserved first and last residue. The D gene is left open where the match is weak. Rows may omit the clone size; those that give it use once, few, many or a size class.

CDR3 DNA | CDR3 protein | D gene | clone size | J gene | V gene
TGTGCCAGCAGCGTATATTCCCCAGGGGGTAACACCGGGGAGCTGTTTTTT | CASSVYSPGGNTGELFF | TRBD1 | NA | TRBJ2-2 | TRBV9
TGTGCCAGCAGCAGGACAGGGGCCAGTGAGCAGTTCTTC | CASSRTGASEQFF | TRBD1 | few | TRBJ2-1 | TRBV5-6
TGTGCCAGCAGTTTACAGGGCAGGTGGGTATCAGATACGCAGTATTTT | CASSLQGRWVSDTQYF | NA | NA | TRBJ2-3 | TRBV28
TGTGCCAGCGGGGGGGACAGGGTTGGCACAGATACGCAGTATTTT | CASGGDRVGTDTQYF | TRBD1 | NA | TRBJ2-3 | TRBV2
TGCAGCGTTCCCGGGACTAGGGACACTCCCGGGGAGCTGTTTTTT | CSVPGTRDTPGELFF | TRBD2 | NA | TRBJ2-2 | TRBV29-1
TGTGCTAGTGGTCGCGATCTAAAAGCCGGGACAGGAGACTTCTATGGCTACACCTTC | CASGRDLKAGTGDFYGYTF | TRBD1 | NA | TRBJ1-2 | TRBV12-5
TGTGCCAGCAGTACGGGGGACAGCTCCTACGAGCAGTACTTC | CASSTGDSSYEQYF | NA | NA | TRBJ2-7 | TRBV6-5
TGTGCCAGCAGTTTGGACAGGGGGAACTATGGCTACACCTTC | CASSLDRGNYGYTF | TRBD1 | few | TRBJ1-2 | TRBV2
TGTGCCAGTAGTAGGCTGGGGGCGGGGGCCTCCTACGAGCAGTACTTC | CASSRLGAGASYEQYF | NA | NA | TRBJ2-7 | TRBV19
TGTGCTAGTGGTTTGGTAGGCAGCGTGGGTGAAAAACTGTTTTTT | CASGLVGSVGEKLFF | NA | few | TRBJ1-4 | TRBV12-5
TGTGCCAGCAGCTTACCAGGGGGAAACACTGAAGCTTTCTTT | CASSLPGGNTEAFF | TRBD1 | NA | TRBJ1-1 | TRBV13
TGTGCCAGCAGCTTAGGTCCTAGCCGAAACTACGAGCAGTACTTC | CASSLGPSRNYEQYF | NA | NA | TRBJ2-7 | TRBV7-2
TGTGCCAGCAGTGTCTTCGGGACACAGTACAATGAGCAGTTCTTC | CASSVFGTQYNEQFF | NA | NA | TRBJ2-1 | TRBV2
TGTGCCAGCAGTCCCAGAGTCGGACGGGGGTTCTACGAGCAGTACTTC | CASSPRVGRGFYEQYF | NA | NA | TRBJ2-7 | TRBV6-6
TGTGCTAGTGGTTTGCTCCCCCGGACAGGGAAGAGGGCCGACTATGGCTACACCTTC | CASGLLPRTGKRADYGYTF | TRBD1 | NA | TRBJ1-2 | TRBV12-5
TGTGCCAGCAGCTTAGGGGATCAGCCCCAGCATTTT | CASSLGDQPQHF | NA | few | TRBJ1-5 | TRBV5-5
TGTGCCACCAGCAGAGTAATATACAGGGAGAACACTGAAGCTTTCTTT | CATSRVIYRENTEAFF | NA | NA | TRBJ1-1 | TRBV15
TGTGCCAGTAGTCCGGGTAATTCACCCCTCCACTTT | CASSPGNSPLHF | NA | NA | TRBJ1-6 | TRBV19
TGCAGCGTTGGTCCAGGGGCCGACTATGGCTACACCTTC | CSVGPGADYGYTF | NA | NA | TRBJ1-2 | TRBV29-1
TGTGCCAGTAACTCAATTGGAGCGGGAGGGGCCAATGAGCAGTTCTTC | CASNSIGAGGANEQFF | TRBD2 | NA | TRBJ2-1 | TRBV19
TGTGCCAGCTCACTACAGGGGGCGAATGGCTACACCTTC | CASSLQGANGYTF | TRBD1 | few | TRBJ1-2 | TRBV18
TGTGCCAGTAGTATCCCGCGGGCGAACACTGAAGCTTTCTTT | CASSIPRANTEAFF | NA | NA | TRBJ1-1 | TRBV19
TGTGCCAGCAGTTTAACGGGACAAAGGGGGTACGAGCAGTACTTC | CASSLTGQRGYEQYF | NA | NA | TRBJ2-7 | TRBV27
TGTGCCAGTAGTATAGATTACCCAGGGCAACTCGAAAAACTGTTTTTT | CASSIDYPGQLEKLFF | NA | NA | TRBJ1-4 | TRBV19
TGTGCCAGTAGTACTTTACTAGCGGGAGGACGCGGCGAGCAGTACTTC | CASSTLLAGGRGEQYF | TRBD2 | NA | TRBJ2-7 | TRBV19
TGTGCCAGCAGCGTAGTGGGACAGGGGGCGGAGACCCAGTACTTC | CASSVVGQGAETQYF | TRBD1 | NA | TRBJ2-5 | TRBV9
TGTGCCAGCAGTGAAGCGGGGCAGGGCGGCACCGGGGAGCTGTTTTTT | CASSEAGQGGTGELFF | NA | NA | TRBJ2-2 | TRBV2
TGCAGTGCCGACAGGAACACTGAAGCTTTCTTT | CSADRNTEAFF | NA | NA | TRBJ1-1 | TRBV20-1
TGTGCCAGTAGTACTCGGACTAGCGGGACTTGGAGCTCCTACAATGAGCAGTTCTTC | CASSTRTSGTWSSYNEQFF | TRBD2 | NA | TRBJ2-1 | TRBV19
TGCAGCGCCACCACCGCCTCCAGCGATGGCTACACCTTC | CSATTASSDGYTF | NA | NA | TRBJ1-2 | TRBV29-1
TGTGCCAGCAGTTTCCGGGACAGAGTCACAGATACGCAGTATTTT | CASSFRDRVTDTQYF | TRBD1 | NA | TRBJ2-3 | TRBV6-6
TGTGCCAGCAGTGAATCCGCGGACACCGGGGAGCTGTTTTTT | CASSESADTGELFF | NA | NA | TRBJ2-2 | TRBV25-1
TGTGCCAGCAGCTCCGAGCTAGCGGGGGGAAACAATGAGCAGTTCTTC | CASSSELAGGNNEQFF | TRBD2 | NA | TRBJ2-1 | TRBV13
TGCGCCAGCAGCTTGGGTAGATCTGCGAGGAGGCTTAGGCAAGAGACCCAGTACTTC | CASSLGRSARRLRQETQYF | NA | NA | TRBJ2-5 | TRBV5-1
TGCAGCGTTTCACAGGGATGGGCTGAAGCTTTCTTT | CSVSQGWAEAFF | NA | NA | TRBJ1-1 | TRBV29-1
TGCGCCAGCAGTCAGGGACAAGAAAATCAGCCCCAGCATTTT | CASSQGQENQPQHF | NA | NA | TRBJ1-5 | TRBV23-1
TGTGCCAGCAGCCCAGGGCCAGGCACTGAAGCTTTCTTT | CASSPGPGTEAFF | NA | NA | TRBJ1-1 | TRBV5-6
TGCGCCAGCAGCCAAGTACCGGGACAGGGTTGGGATGGCTACACCTTC | CASSQVPGQGWDGYTF | TRBD1 | NA | TRBJ1-2 | TRBV4-1
TGTGCCAGCAGTTCTCACTCCTGGAAGGGGCCATCTGGCTACACCTTC | CASSSHSWKGPSGYTF | NA | NA | TRBJ1-2 | TRBV6-5
TGTGCCAGCAGTGTCGACCCGCAGGGGTACTCCTACGAGCAGTACTTC | CASSVDPQGYSYEQYF | NA | NA | TRBJ2-7 | TRBV6-1
TGTGCCAGCAGCTTTGGGGGAGGGCCGGCAGATACGCAGTATTTT | CASSFGGGPADTQYF | TRBD2 | NA | TRBJ2-3 | TRBV7-3
TGTGCCAGCAGTACCGGGACAGCATACTATGGCTACACCTTC | CASSTGTAYYGYTF | TRBD1 | NA | TRBJ1-2 | TRBV6-5
TGTGCCAGCAGCTTCTGGGACAGGGACAACGAGCAGTACTTC | CASSFWDRDNEQYF | TRBD1 | NA | TRBJ2-7 | TRBV5-6
TGCGCCAGCAGCCAAACCGAGGTTGCGAGCAATCAGCCCCAGCATTTT | CASSQTEVASNQPQHF | NA | NA | TRBJ1-5 | TRBV4-1
TGTGCCAGCAGCTTAGCGCGAGGGGGACTAACCGGCACAGATACGCAGTATTTT | CASSLARGGLTGTDTQYF | NA | NA | TRBJ2-3 | TRBV7-2
TGCAGCGTAGAGAGGGCCCTGAACACTGAAGCTTTCTTT | CSVERALNTEAFF | NA | NA | TRBJ1-1 | TRBV29-1
TGTGCCAGCAGGCTAGCGGGGACAGATACGCAGTATTTT | CASRLAGTDTQYF | TRBD2 | NA | TRBJ2-3 | TRBV27
TGTGCCAGCATTAGAGGACAGGGTTTTGGCTACACCTTC | CASIRGQGFGYTF | TRBD1 | NA | TRBJ1-2 | TRBV28
TGTGCCAGTAGTCCTTGGGACAGCAACACTGAAGCTTTCTTT | CASSPWDSNTEAFF | TRBD1 | NA | TRBJ1-1 | TRBV19
TGTGCCAGCAGCTTAGAAACTAGCGGGAGCAATGAGCAGTTCTTC | CASSLETSGSNEQFF | TRBD2 | NA | TRBJ2-1 | TRBV11-3
TGTGCCAGCTCATCAGACAGGGGACGCAATCAGCCCCAGCATTTT | CASSSDRGRNQPQHF | TRBD1 | NA | TRBJ1-5 | TRBV18
TGTGCCAGCAGGCGGGGCGGGGCCGGGCACAATGAGCAGTTCTTC | CASRRGGAGHNEQFF | NA | NA | TRBJ2-1 | TRBV5-6
TGTGCCACCCGTAGGGGCACTGAAGCTTTCTTT | CATRRGTEAFF | NA | NA | TRBJ1-1 | TRBV12-3/TRBV12-4
TGTGCCAGCAGTCCCTTCGGTGACAATGAGCAGTTCTTC | CASSPFGDNEQFF | NA | NA | TRBJ2-1 | TRBV27
TGTGCCAGCAGCCACTTCGGGACAGGAAGTAATGGGGTCTCCTACGAGCAGTACTTC | CASSHFGTGSNGVSYEQYF | TRBD1 | NA | TRBJ2-7 | TRBV3-1/TRBV3-2
TGTGCCAGCAGTTCCTGGACTAGCCTCAGCACAGATACGCAGTATTTT | CASSSWTSLSTDTQYF | TRBD2 | NA | TRBJ2-3 | TRBV27
TGTGCCAGCAGCTTTACCGGACAGAACTATGGCTACACCTTC | CASSFTGQNYGYTF | NA | NA | TRBJ1-2 | TRBV7-9
TGTGCCAGCAGTTACAGGGACGGGACCCAGTACTTC | CASSYRDGTQYF | NA | NA | TRBJ2-5 | TRBV12-3/TRBV12-4